What follows are 27 T cell receptor beta chains derived from one specimen sequenced in a study of blood T cell repertoires in COVID-19. TCRdb's table, derived via immunoSEQ multiplex PCR, lists solely in-frame clones and lacks some. The sample includes 90,000 to 120,000 clones, 70% to 90% of them seen just once. The sequencing sample was made of PBMCs or T cells enriched from blood (not recorded which). Receptors were obtained from a woman aged 45 to 65 who had recovered from COVID-19.

This clone occurred once. The chain carries TRBV28 and TRBJ2-2; no clear D gene. The CDR3 has 13 residues. V shed 3 bases and J shed 0 bases, with 2 bases lying between them. In germline, CDR1 is MDHEN, CDR2 SYDVKM. This CDR3 reads CASSFSNTGELFF. CDR3 in DNA: TGTGCCAGCAGTTTCTCGAACACCGGGGAGCTGTTTTTT.

The chain couples TRBV5-6 to TRBJ2-3, with D unresolved. Germline loops: CDR1 SGHDT, CDR2 YYEEEE. CDR3 length: 14 amino acids. The germline V and J ends were trimmed by 0 bases and 7 bases, with 12 bases remaining between them. The CDR3 sequence: CASSLGVRGYTQYF. CDR3 nucleotides: TGTGCCAGCAGCTTGGGGGTCAGAGGATATACGCAGTATTTT.

The chain combines TRBV30 with TRBJ2-7; D remains ambiguous. Germline V lookup: CDR1 GTSNPN, CDR2 SVGIG (reference sequence). The CDR3 runs to 12 residues. With 1 base removed from V and 4 bases from J, the gap between germline ends came to 8 bases. This chain's CDR3 is CAWSATTYEQYF. CDR3 bases: TGTGCCTGGAGTGCGACAACTTACGAGCAGTACTTC.

The chain employs TRBV11-3 and TRBJ2-5, with 10 bases fitting TRBD2. Losses at the gene ends were 6 bases for V and 5 bases for J; bases not matched to a gene: 12. The germline V gene encodes CDR1 SGHNT and CDR2 YENEEA. The CDR3 extends over 16 amino acids. The CDR3 nucleotides are TGTGCCAGCAGTTTGCGAGCTAGCGGGAGTACGGAGACCCAGTACTTC. It is translated as CASSLRASGSTETQYF.

In the case of this clone: The same CDR3 can be traced to other DNA sequences in this sample. J is TRBJ1-6 and V is TRBV27, with a possible D match to TRBD1 (5 bases). Trimming removed 3 bases at V and 8 bases at J, with 8 bases between. The CDR3 runs 13 residues. Germline V lookup: CDR1 MNHEY, CDR2 SMNVEV (reference sequence). Here the CDR3 reads CASSLRDYSPLHF. The CDR3 DNA sequence: TGTGCCAGCAGTTTGAGGGACTATTCACCCCTCCACTTT.

This CDR3 is CAWSVRRSQNTGELFF. The CDR3 DNA reads as TGTGCCTGGAGTGTACGGCGGAGCCAAAACACCGGGGAGCTGTTTTTT. V is TRBV30 and J is TRBJ2-2; D uncertain. V lost 0 bases and J 2 bases, leaving 13 bases between the germline ends. CDR1 is GTSNPN and CDR2 is SVGIG in the germline V gene (reference sequence). CDR3 length: 16 residues.

The V call is TRBV11-3, the J call TRBJ2-1; unclear D gene. Trimming stripped 3 bases from V and 5 bases from J, with 8 bases between. The CDR3 totals 13 residues. The V gene's germline CDR1 is SGHNT and CDR2 YENEEA. The DNA for the CDR3 is TGTGCCAGCAGCTTTTCTAGGAACAATGAGCAGTTCTTC. The encoded protein is CASSFSRNNEQFF. The variable domain in full, with the rest retrieved from reference TRBV11-3 and TRBJ2-1, is EAGVVQSPRYKIIEKKQPVAFWCNPISGHNTLYWYLQNLGQGPELLIRYENEEAVDDSQLPKDRFSAERLKGVDSTLKIQPAELGDSAVYLCASSFSRNNEQFFGPGTRLTVL.

This clone was counted once. The chain couples TRBV6-5 to TRBJ2-1, with 8 bases lining up with TRBD1. The germline gives CDR1 MNHEY, CDR2 SVGAGI. The V segment lost 6 bases and the J segment 7 bases; nucleotides outside the gene matches: 2. The CDR3 is made up of 12 amino acids. This CDR3 reads CASRRQGNEQFF. In DNA, the CDR3 is TGTGCCAGCAGGAGACAGGGGAATGAGCAGTTCTTC.

The rearrangement links TRBV4-2 to TRBJ1-4, with D possibly TRBD1 on 6 matching bases. This CDR3 has 16 residues. Trimming pared 2 bases from V and 4 bases from J, leaving 14 bases between. CDR1 LGHNA and CDR2 YNFKEQ come from the germline V gene. In nucleotides, the CDR3 is TGTGCCAGCAGCCAACGAGGGGACACTCGTAATGAAAAACTGTTTTTT. The encoded protein is CASSQRGDTRNEKLFF.

The chain combines TRBV6-6 with TRBJ1-5; 7 nucleotides agree with TRBD1. Germline V lookup: CDR1 MNHNY, CDR2 SVGAGI (reference sequence). The CDR3 loop spans 19 amino acids. Trimming removed 5 bases from V and 0 bases from J; junction bases left unmatched: 16. This CDR3 reads CASSPGTATLPNSNQPQHF. The CDR3 DNA sequence: TGTGCCAGCAGTCCCGGGACAGCCACTTTACCAAATAGCAATCAGCCCCAGCATTTT.

As concerns this clone: Different DNA sequences within this sample yield the same CDR3. V usage is TRBV9 and J usage is TRBJ1-1; D possibly corresponds to TRBD1 (6 bases). The CDR3 length is 15 residues. Trimming removed 4 bases at V and 0 bases at J, with 13 bases between. Germline V gene data show CDR1 as SGDLS and CDR2 as YYNGEE. The CDR3: CASSPRTEMNTEAFF. CDR3 nucleotide sequence: TGTGCCAGCAGCCCACGGACAGAAATGAACACTGAAGCTTTCTTT.

This rearrangement joins TRBV24-1 to TRBJ2-7; possibly TRBD1 for D (5 bases). Germline CDR1 KGHDR, CDR2 SFDVKD. The CDR3 covers 15 residues. V dropped 2 bases and J dropped 2 bases, with 12 bases sitting between them. The CDR3, as DNA: TGTGCCACCAGTGATTCCACCGAGACAGCCTACGAGCAGTACTTC. This gives the protein CATSDSTETAYEQYF.

V usage is TRBV5-4 and J usage is TRBJ1-1; the D is unclear. V was clipped by 2 bases and J by 4 bases, with 12 bases between them. Germline V gene data show CDR1 as SGHNT and CDR2 as YYREEE (reference sequence). The length of the CDR3 is 14 residues. This CDR3 reads CASSLDASGTEAFF. In nucleotides, the CDR3 is TGTGCCAGCAGCTTAGACGCATCGGGCACTGAAGCTTTCTTT.

This chain uses TRBV28 with TRBJ2-4; 7 bases are a match to TRBD1. The CDR3 contains 15 residues. Trimming took 4 bases from V and 4 from J; bases not matched to a gene: 7. Per germline, CDR1 MDHEN and CDR2 SYDVKM. The CDR3 DNA is TGTGCCAGCAGTTCCCCGACAGGGATAAAAAACATTCAGTACTTC. It codes for CASSSPTGIKNIQYF.

The chain couples TRBV2 to TRBJ1-2; D possibly corresponds to TRBD1 (5 bases). The CDR3 extends over 12 amino acids. Germline loops: CDR1 SNHLY, CDR2 FYNNEI. V was trimmed by 5 bases and J by 5 bases, leaving 9 bases between them. CDR3 DNA sequence: TGTGCCAGCAGTTTGGGGCCGTATGGCTACACCTTC. It yields the protein CASSLGPYGYTF. Supplemented by reference TRBV2 and TRBJ1-2, the full variable domain reads EPEVTQTPSHQVTQMGQEVILRCVPISNHLYFYWYRQILGQKVEFLVSFYNNEISEKSEIFDDQFSVERPDGSNFTLKIRSTKLEDSAMYFCASSLGPYGYTFGSGTRLTVV.

Remarks on this clone: At one of its ends the junction is not consistent with the germline gene, which may arise from a read error. The same CDR3 can be traced to other DNA sequences in this sample. J is TRBJ2-5 and V is TRBV7-9; TRBD2 matches 10 bases. Per germline, CDR1 SEHNR and CDR2 FQNEAQ (reference sequence). This CDR3 contains 14 residues. CDR3 nucleotide sequence: TGTGCCAGCAGCCTAGCGGGAGTCCAAGAGACCCAGTACTTC. As protein: CASSLAGVQETQYF.

This rearrangement joins TRBV28 to TRBJ1-1, with unresolved D. The V and J ends lost 7 bases and 0 bases respectively, with 3 bases between them. The CDR3 is 11 amino acids. CDR1 is MDHEN and CDR2 is SYDVKM in the germline V gene. In DNA, the CDR3 is TGTGCCAGCACCATGAACACTGAAGCTTTCTTT. Translating gives CASTMNTEAFF.

The J gene is TRBJ2-5, the V gene TRBV7-2; D is perhaps TRBD2 (6 bases). V was trimmed by 2 bases and J by 3 bases, leaving 7 bases between them. This CDR3 has 13 residues. CDR1 SGHTA and CDR2 FQGNSA come from the germline V gene. CDR3 DNA: TGTGCCAGCAGCTTAAGGAGGGAAGAGACCCAGTACTTC. Amino acid sequence: CASSLRREETQYF.

This rearrangement joins TRBV10-1 to TRBJ2-3; 12 bases map to TRBD2. Germline V gives CDR1 WNHNN, CDR2 SYGVQD (reference sequence). V was pared by 0 bases and J by 1 base, with 2 bases of the junction left unmatched. The CDR3 is 17 amino acids. CDR3 sequence reads: CASSESASGRGTDTQYF. CDR3 in DNA: TGCGCCAGCAGTGAGTCGGCTAGCGGGAGGGGCACAGATACGCAGTATTTT.

A single count supports this clone. The V call is TRBV12-3 or TRBV12-4, the J call TRBJ1-1, with D uncertain. V was cut by 3 bases and J by 10 bases, with 9 bases left in between. CDR3 size: 11 residues. CDR3 region: CASSFRQIAFF. The DNA for the CDR3 is TGTGCCAGCAGTTTTCGTCAGATAGCTTTCTTT.

The J gene is TRBJ2-7, the V gene TRBV2; a weak D match, TRBD2 (7 bases). Germline V CDR1 and CDR2: SNHLY, FYNNEI. The V gene lost 6 bases and the J gene lost 6 bases, with 15 bases spanning the gap. The CDR3 consists of 13 residues. CDR3 sequence: CASRGGGRGEQYF. CDR3 DNA: TGTGCCAGCAGGGGAGGGGGACGTGGCGAGCAGTACTTC.

This sequence joins TRBV7-9 and TRBJ2-7; D is possibly TRBD1 (6 bases). V shed 2 bases and J shed 2 bases, with 10 bases lying between them. The CDR3 is made up of 14 amino acids. CDR1 is SEHNR and CDR2 is FQNEAQ in the germline V gene (reference sequence). This chain's CDR3 is CASSLRTGPYEQYF. CDR3 nucleotides: TGTGCCAGCAGCTTACGAACAGGGCCCTACGAGCAGTACTTC.

The genes are TRBV5-1 and TRBJ2-7, with D possibly being TRBD1 (6 bases). CDR3 length: 14 amino acids. Germline V gives CDR1 SGHRS, CDR2 YFSETQ. V lost 3 bases to trimming and J lost 4 bases, with 14 bases between them. The CDR3 sequence is CASSSGTLAYEQYF. CDR3 DNA: TGCGCCAGCAGCTCCGGGACACTGGCTTACGAGCAGTACTTC.

This clone was observed once. V is TRBV6-1 and J is TRBJ1-1; no clear D. CDR3 size: 13 residues. Trimming stripped 2 bases from V and 2 bases from J, with 6 bases between. Germline lookup yields CDR1 MNHNS and CDR2 SASEGT. CDR3 in amino acids: CASSEFSNTEAFF. The CDR3 DNA follows: TGTGCCAGCAGTGAATTCTCTAACACTGAAGCTTTCTTT.

CDR3 sequence reads: CASSLELANANTGELFF. The CDR3 DNA sequence: TGTGCCAGCAGCTTAGAACTAGCGAACGCGAACACCGGGGAGCTGTTTTTT. The gene calls are TRBV11-3 and TRBJ2-2; TRBD2 aligns across 7 bases. CDR1 is SGHNT, CDR2 YENEEA, per germline. CDR3 size: 17 residues. Losses at the gene ends were 0 bases for V and 0 bases for J; bases not matched to a gene: 4.

The chain combines TRBV29-1 with TRBJ2-3, with 11 bases aligning to TRBD2. Germline CDR1 reads SQVTM; CDR2 reads ANQGSEA. This CDR3 comprises 14 residues. The J segment lost 6 bases and the V segment lost 4 bases, leaving 6 bases of the junction unmatched. CDR3 sequence: CSVGASGRSDTQYF. The DNA of the CDR3 is TGCAGCGTTGGTGCTAGCGGGAGGTCGGATACGCAGTATTTT.

The chain couples TRBV25-1 to TRBJ2-1; maybe TRBD1 (6 bases). The ends were cut back, 1 base at V and 7 bases at J, with 11 bases in the middle. This CDR3 is built from 14 residues. The germline V gene encodes CDR1 MGHDK and CDR2 SYGVNS. The DNA of the CDR3 is TGTGCCAGCAGTGAATCTACAGGGCGGAATGAGCAGTTCTTC. Protein: CASSESTGRNEQFF.